One sample yielded the 3 T cell receptor beta chains listed below, sequenced in a study of T cells after yellow fever vaccination. A single record per CDR3 protein comes from TCRdb applying MiXCR to the 5' RACE reads. The sample carries hundreds of thousands of distinct CDR3 sequences, approximately 12% recorded once. The sequencing used PBMCs, collected on the day of the yellow fever booster vaccination. The receptors derive from a man in his thirties or forties who received the YFV17D yellow fever vaccine.

This clonotype was counted a few times. V is TRBV24-1 and J is TRBJ1-4, with a possible D match to TRBD1 (6 bases). The ends were cut back, 4 bases at V and 0 bases at J, with 17 bases in the middle. Germline V gene sequence: CDR1 KGHDR, CDR2 SFDVKD. The CDR3 has 18 amino acids. CDR3 DNA: TGTGCCACCAGTGAACGTACCGGGACAATCGCAACTAATGAAAAACTGTTTTTT. Amino acid sequence: CATSERTGTIATNEKLFF.

The chain employs TRBV12-3 or TRBV12-4 and TRBJ1-4; no firm D call. V lost 3 bases to trimming and J lost 7 bases, with 6 bases between them. The CDR3 runs to 12 residues. The CDR3 here is CASSFPGEKLFF. CDR3 bases: TGTGCCAGCAGTTTTCCCGGTGAAAAACTGTTTTTT.

Many counts were recorded for this clonotype. The V gene is TRBV7-6, the J gene TRBJ2-1; D perhaps matches TRBD1 (6 bases). This CDR3 contains 13 residues. Per the germline V gene, CDR1 is SGHVS and CDR2 is FNYEAQ. V lost 4 bases and J 7 bases, leaving 11 bases between the germline ends. CDR3: CASSYRAGNEQFF. Written as DNA, the CDR3 is TGTGCCAGCAGCTACAGGGCCGGTAATGAGCAGTTCTTC.